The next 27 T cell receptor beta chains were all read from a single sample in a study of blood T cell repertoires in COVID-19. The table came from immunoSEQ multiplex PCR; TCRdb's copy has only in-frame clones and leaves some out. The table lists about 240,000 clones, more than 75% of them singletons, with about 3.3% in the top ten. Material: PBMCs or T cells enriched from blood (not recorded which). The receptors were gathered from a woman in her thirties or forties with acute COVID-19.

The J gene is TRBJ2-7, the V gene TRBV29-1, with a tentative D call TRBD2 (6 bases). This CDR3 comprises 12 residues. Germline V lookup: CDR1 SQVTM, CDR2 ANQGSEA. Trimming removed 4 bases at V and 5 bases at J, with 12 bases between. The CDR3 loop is CSVGGRGDEQYF. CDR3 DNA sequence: TGCAGCGTTGGTGGGCGGGGAGACGAGCAGTACTTC.

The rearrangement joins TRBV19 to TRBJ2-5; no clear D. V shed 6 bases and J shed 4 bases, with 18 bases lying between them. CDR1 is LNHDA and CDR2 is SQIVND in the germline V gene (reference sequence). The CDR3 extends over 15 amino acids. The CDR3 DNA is TGTGCCAGTAGCTCGGCCCTACGAGGAAGAGAGACCCAGTACTTC. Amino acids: CASSSALRGRETQYF. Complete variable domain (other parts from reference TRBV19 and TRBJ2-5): DGGITQSPKYLFRKEGQNVTLSCEQNLNHDAMYWYRQDPGQGLRLIYYSQIVNDFQKGDIAEGYSVSREKKESFPLTVTSAQKNPTAFYLCASSSALRGRETQYFGPGTRLLVL.

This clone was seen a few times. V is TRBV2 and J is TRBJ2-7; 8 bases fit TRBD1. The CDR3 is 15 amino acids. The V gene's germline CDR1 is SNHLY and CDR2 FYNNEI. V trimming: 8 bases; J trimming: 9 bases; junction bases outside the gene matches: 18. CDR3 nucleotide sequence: TGTGCCAGCGACATTCGACAGGGGTCCCTTGGGGGGCAGTACTTC. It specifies CASDIRQGSLGGQYF.

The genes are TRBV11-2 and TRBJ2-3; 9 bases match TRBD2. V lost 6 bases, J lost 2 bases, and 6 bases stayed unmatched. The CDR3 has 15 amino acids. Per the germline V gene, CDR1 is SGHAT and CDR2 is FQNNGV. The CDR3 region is CASRKVAGDTDTQYF. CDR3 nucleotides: TGTGCCAGCAGGAAGGTAGCGGGGGACACAGATACGCAGTATTTT. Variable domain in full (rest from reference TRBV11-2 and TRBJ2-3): EAGVAQSPRYKIIEKRQSVAFWCNPISGHATLYWYQQILGQGPKLLIQFQNNGVVDDSQLPKDRFSAERLKGVDSTLKIQPAKLEDSAVYLCASRKVAGDTDTQYFGPGTRLTVL.

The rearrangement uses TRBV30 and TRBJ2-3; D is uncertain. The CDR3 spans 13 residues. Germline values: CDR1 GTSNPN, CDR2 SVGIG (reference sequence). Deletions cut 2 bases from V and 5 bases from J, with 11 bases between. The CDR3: CAWSLVDGDTQYF. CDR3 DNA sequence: TGTGCCTGGAGTCTAGTCGATGGAGATACGCAGTATTTT.

For the CDR3, the DNA is TGTGCCAGCAGCCAAGAAGGGGGCACAGATACGCAGTATTTT. Translating gives CASSQEGGTDTQYF. The chain links TRBV3-1 (or the pseudogene TRBV3-2) to TRBJ2-3; tentatively, D is TRBD1 (5 bases). The V end was cut by 0 bases, the J end by 1 base, with 5 bases between. The CDR3 length is 14 residues. Germline V gives CDR1 LGHDT, CDR2 YNNKEL (reference sequence).

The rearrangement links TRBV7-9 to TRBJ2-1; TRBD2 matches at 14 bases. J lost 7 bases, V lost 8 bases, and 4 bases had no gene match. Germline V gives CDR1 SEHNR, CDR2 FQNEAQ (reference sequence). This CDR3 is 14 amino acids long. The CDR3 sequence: CASGLAGGLNEQFF. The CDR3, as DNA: TGTGCCAGCGGACTAGCGGGAGGTTTAAATGAGCAGTTCTTC.

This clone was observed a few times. This chain's CDR3 is CASSSGSPEAFF. In nucleotides, the CDR3 is TGTGCCAGCAGCTCTGGTAGCCCTGAAGCTTTCTTT. This chain joins TRBV5-4 and TRBJ1-1; the D is unclear. Germline V lookup: CDR1 SGHNT, CDR2 YYREEE (reference sequence). V gave up 3 bases and J gave up 6 bases, with 9 bases separating them. This CDR3 contains 12 residues.

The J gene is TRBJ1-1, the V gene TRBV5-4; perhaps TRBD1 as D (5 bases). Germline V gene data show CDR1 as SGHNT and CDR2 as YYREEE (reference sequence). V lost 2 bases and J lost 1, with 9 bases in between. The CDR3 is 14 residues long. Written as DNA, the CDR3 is TGTGCCAGCAGCTTTGACAGACAGAACACTGAAGCTTTCTTT. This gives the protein CASSFDRQNTEAFF.

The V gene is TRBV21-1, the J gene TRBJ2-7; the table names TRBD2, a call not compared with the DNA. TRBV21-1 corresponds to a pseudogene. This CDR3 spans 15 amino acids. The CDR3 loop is CASSNPSGRGYEQYF. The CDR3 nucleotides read TGTGCCAGCAGCAATCCTAGCGGGAGGGGGTACGAGCAGTACTTC.

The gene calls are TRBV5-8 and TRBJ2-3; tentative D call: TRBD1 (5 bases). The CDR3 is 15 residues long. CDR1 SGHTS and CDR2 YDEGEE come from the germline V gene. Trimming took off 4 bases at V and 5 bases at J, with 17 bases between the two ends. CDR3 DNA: TGTGCCAGCAGCCCAAGCAGGGTTCTTAGAGATACGCAGTATTTT. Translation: CASSPSRVLRDTQYF.

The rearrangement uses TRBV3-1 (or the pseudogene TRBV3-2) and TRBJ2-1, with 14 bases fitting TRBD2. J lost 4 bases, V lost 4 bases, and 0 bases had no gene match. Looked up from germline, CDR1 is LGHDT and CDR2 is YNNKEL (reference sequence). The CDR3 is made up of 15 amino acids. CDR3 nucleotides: TGTGCCAGCAGCCGACTAGCGGGAGGGTACAATGAGCAGTTCTTC. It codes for CASSRLAGGYNEQFF.

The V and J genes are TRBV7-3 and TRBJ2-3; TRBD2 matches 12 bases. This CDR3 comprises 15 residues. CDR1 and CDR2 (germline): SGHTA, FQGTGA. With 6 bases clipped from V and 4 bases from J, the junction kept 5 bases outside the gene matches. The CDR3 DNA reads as TGTGCCAGCAGTCCGACTAGCGGGAGAGCAGATACGCAGTATTTT. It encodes CASSPTSGRADTQYF. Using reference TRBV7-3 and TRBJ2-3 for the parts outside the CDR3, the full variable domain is GAGVSQTPSNKVTEKGKYVELRCDPISGHTALYWYRQSLGQGPEFLIYFQGTGAADDSGLPNDRFFAVRPEGSVSTLKIQRTERGDSAVYLCASSPTSGRADTQYFGPGTRLTVL.

The DNA for the CDR3 is TGTGCCAGTAGTATAGATGCCGGGACACTGTCCTACGAGCAGTACTTC. It yields the protein CASSIDAGTLSYEQYF. The V call is TRBV19, the J call TRBJ2-7; a weak D match, TRBD1 (6 bases). CDR1 and CDR2 from the germline V gene are LNHDA and SQIVND (reference sequence). V was shortened by 0 bases and J by 1 base, with 13 bases between the two germline ends. The length of the CDR3 is 16 residues.

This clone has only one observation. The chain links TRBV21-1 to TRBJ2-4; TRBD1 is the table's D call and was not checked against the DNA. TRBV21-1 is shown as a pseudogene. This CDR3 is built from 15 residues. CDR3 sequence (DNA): TGTGCCAGCAGTAAGATTGGGACAGGGGATAGCATTCAGTACTTC. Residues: CASSKIGTGDSIQYF.

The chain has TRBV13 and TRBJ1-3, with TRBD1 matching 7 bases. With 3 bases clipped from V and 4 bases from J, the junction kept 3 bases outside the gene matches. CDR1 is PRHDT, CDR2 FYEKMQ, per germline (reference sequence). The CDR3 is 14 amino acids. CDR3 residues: CASSFRGSGNTIYF. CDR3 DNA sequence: TGTGCCAGCAGCTTCAGGGGGTCCGGAAACACCATATATTTT. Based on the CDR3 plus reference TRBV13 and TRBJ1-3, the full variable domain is AAGVIQSPRHLIKEKRETATLKCYPIPRHDTVYWYQQGPGQDPQFLISFYEKMQSDKGSIPDRFSAQQFSDYHSELNMSSLELGDSALYFCASSFRGSGNTIYFGEGSWLTVV.

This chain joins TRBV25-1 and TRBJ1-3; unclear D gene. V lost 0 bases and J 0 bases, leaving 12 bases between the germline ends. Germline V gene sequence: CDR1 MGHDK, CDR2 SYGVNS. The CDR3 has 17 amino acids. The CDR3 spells CASSEYIPTLSGNTIYF. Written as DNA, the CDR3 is TGTGCCAGCAGTGAATATATCCCGACTCTCTCTGGAAACACCATATATTTT. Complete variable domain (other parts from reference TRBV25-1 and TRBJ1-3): EADIYQTPRYLVIGTGKKITLECSQTMGHDKMYWYQQDPGMELHLIHYSYGVNSTEKGDLSSESTVSRIRTEHFPLTLESARPSHTSQYLCASSEYIPTLSGNTIYFGEGSWLTVV.

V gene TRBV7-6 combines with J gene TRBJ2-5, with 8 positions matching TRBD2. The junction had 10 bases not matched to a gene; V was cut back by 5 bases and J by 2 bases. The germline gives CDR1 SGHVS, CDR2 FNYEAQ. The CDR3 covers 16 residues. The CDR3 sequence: CASSKTGLAGQETQYF. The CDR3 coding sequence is TGTGCCAGCAGCAAGACGGGATTAGCGGGACAAGAGACCCAGTACTTC.

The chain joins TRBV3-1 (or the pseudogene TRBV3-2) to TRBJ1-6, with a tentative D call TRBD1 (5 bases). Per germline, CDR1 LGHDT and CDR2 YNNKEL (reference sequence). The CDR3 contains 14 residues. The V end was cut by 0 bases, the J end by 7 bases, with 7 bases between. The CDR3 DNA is TGTGCCAGCAGCCAAGACCGGACAAATTCACCCCTCCACTTT. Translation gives CASSQDRTNSPLHF.

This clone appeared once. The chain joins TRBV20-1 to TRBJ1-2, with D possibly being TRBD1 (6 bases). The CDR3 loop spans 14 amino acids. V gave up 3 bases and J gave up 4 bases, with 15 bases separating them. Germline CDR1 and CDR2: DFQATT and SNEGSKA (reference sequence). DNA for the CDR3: TGCAGTGCTAGTAGACAGGACCGTATCTATGGCTACACCTTC. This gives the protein CSASRQDRIYGYTF.

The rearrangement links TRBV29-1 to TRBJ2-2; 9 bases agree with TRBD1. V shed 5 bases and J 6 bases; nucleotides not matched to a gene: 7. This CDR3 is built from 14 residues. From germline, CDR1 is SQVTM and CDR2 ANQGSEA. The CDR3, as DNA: TGCAGCGTTACCGGGACAGGGATCCCCGGGGAGCTGTTTTTT. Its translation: CSVTGTGIPGELFF.

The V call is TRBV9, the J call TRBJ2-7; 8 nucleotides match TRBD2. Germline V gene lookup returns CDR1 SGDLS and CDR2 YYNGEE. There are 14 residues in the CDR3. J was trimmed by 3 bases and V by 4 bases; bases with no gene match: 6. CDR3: CASSPGLVLYEQYF. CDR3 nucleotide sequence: TGTGCCAGCAGCCCGGGACTAGTACTCTACGAGCAGTACTTC. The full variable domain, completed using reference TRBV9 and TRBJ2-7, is DSGVTQTPKHLITATGQRVTLRCSPRSGDLSVYWYQQSLDQGLQFLIQYYNGEERAKGNILERFSAQQFPDLHSELNLSSLELGDSALYFCASSPGLVLYEQYFGPGTRLTVT.

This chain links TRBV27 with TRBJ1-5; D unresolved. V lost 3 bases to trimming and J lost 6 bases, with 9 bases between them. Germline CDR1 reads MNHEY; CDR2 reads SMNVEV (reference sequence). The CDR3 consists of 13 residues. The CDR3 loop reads CASSFEGGQPQHF. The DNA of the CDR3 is TGTGCCAGCAGTTTTGAGGGCGGTCAGCCCCAGCATTTT.

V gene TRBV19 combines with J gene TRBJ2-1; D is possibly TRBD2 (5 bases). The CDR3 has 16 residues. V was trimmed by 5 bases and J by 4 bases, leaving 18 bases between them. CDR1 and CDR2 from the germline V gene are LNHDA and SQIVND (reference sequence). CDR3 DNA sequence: TGTGCCAGTAGTGGGGTTTCGGGGAGCTCGTACAATGAGCAGTTCTTC. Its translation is CASSGVSGSSYNEQFF.

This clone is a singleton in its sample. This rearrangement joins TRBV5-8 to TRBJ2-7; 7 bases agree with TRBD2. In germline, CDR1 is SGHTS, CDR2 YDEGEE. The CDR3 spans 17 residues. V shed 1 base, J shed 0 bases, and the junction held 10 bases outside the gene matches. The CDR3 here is CASSLLGVGGSSYEQYF. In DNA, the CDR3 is TGTGCCAGCAGCTTGCTGGGTGTCGGCGGGAGCTCCTACGAGCAGTACTTC.

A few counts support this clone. CDR3 sequence (DNA): TGTGCCAGTAGTACCATGCTTAGCGGGAGGAATGGTGAGCAGTTCTTC. Its translation: CASSTMLSGRNGEQFF. The chain has TRBV19 and TRBJ2-1; TRBD2 aligns across 10 bases. Germline CDR1 is LNHDA and CDR2 is SQIVND (reference sequence). V lost 4 bases to trimming and J lost 9 bases; unmatched junction nucleotides: 12. The CDR3 has 16 residues. The whole variable domain, filled in from reference TRBV19 and TRBJ2-1, reads DGGITQSPKYLFRKEGQNVTLSCEQNLNHDAMYWYRQDPGQGLRLIYYSQIVNDFQKGDIAEGYSVSREKKESFPLTVTSAQKNPTAFYLCASSTMLSGRNGEQFFGPGTRLTVL.

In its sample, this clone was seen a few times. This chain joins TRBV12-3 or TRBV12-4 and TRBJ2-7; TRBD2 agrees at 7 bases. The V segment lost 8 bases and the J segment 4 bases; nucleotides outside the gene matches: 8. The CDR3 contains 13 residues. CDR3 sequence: CASSGGSRYEQYF. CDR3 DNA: TGTGCCAGCTCGGGCGGGAGTCGGTACGAGCAGTACTTC.